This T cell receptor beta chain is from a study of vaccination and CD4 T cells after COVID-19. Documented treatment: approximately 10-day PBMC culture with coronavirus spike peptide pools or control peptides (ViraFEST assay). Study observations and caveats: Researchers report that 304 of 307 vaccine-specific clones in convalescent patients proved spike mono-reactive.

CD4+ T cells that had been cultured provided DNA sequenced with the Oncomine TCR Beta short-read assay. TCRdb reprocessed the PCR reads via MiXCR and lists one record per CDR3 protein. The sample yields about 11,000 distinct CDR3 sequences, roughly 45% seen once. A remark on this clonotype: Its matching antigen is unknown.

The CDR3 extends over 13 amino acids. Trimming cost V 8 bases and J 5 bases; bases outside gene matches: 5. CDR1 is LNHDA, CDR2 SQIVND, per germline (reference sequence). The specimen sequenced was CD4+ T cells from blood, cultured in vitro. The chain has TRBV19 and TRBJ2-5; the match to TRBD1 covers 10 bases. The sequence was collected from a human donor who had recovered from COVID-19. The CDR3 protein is CASSTGGRETQYF. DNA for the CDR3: TGTGCCAGTTCGACAGGGGGCCGGGAGACCCAGTACTTC.